This entry lists 15 T cell receptor beta chains sequenced from one sample in a study of blood T cell repertoires in COVID-19. The repertoire was sequenced with immunoSEQ multiplex PCR; TCRdb's copy has only in-frame clones and lacks some. This sample carries fewer than 300,000 clones, more than 75% of them seen once, and the ten largest clones take around 1.5%. The sequenced sample consisted of peripheral blood. Receptor source: a woman in her thirties or forties who had recovered from COVID-19.

The CDR3 is CASSAGQVSTKNIQYF. For the CDR3, the DNA is TGCGCCAGCAGCGCGGGACAGGTCTCGACCAAAAACATTCAGTACTTC. The chain carries TRBV5-1 and TRBJ2-4; 8 bases fit TRBD1. The trim removed 4 bases at V and 2 bases at J, leaving 8 bases unmatched. The CDR3 has 16 residues. Germline CDR1 SGHRS, CDR2 YFSETQ.

The rearrangement links TRBV6-2 or TRBV6-3 to TRBJ2-5; 11 bases agree with TRBD2. CDR1 is MNHEY and CDR2 is SVGEGT in the germline V gene. The CDR3 spans 18 residues. V lost 5 bases, J lost 5 bases, and 16 bases stayed unmatched. The CDR3 nucleotides are TGTGCCAGCAGTCTCCCGGGACTAGCGGAGGAGGAGATGGAGACCCAGTACTTC. It codes for CASSLPGLAEEEMETQYF.

The V and J genes are TRBV9 and TRBJ2-2; 8 nucleotides match TRBD2. The length of the CDR3 is 17 residues. The V gene end was trimmed by 3 bases and the J gene end by 3 bases; junction bases not matched to a gene: 10. Germline V gives CDR1 SGDLS, CDR2 YYNGEE. This chain's CDR3 is CASSAQAGGLYTGELFF. The CDR3 DNA reads as TGTGCCAGCAGCGCACAGGCGGGGGGTCTGTACACCGGGGAGCTGTTTTTT.

The genes are TRBV27 and TRBJ2-1; 7 nucleotides line up with TRBD2. Germline lookup yields CDR1 MNHEY and CDR2 SMNVEV (reference sequence). The CDR3 has 15 amino acids. V lost 5 bases, J lost 2 bases, and 6 bases stayed unmatched. CDR3 coding DNA: TGTGCCAGCAGTATAACTAGCGAGACCTACAATGAGCAGTTCTTC. This gives the protein CASSITSETYNEQFF.

This clone was detected once. The chain employs TRBV6-5 and TRBJ2-7; 7 nucleotides align to TRBD1. Germline assignment: CDR1 MNHEY and CDR2 SVGAGI. The CDR3 spans 13 residues. With V trimmed by 7 bases and J by 0 bases, 3 bases remained unmatched. CDR3 nucleotides: TGTGCCAGCATTGGGACAGTCTCCTACGAGCAGTACTTC. This codes for CASIGTVSYEQYF.

The chain joins TRBV3-1 (or the pseudogene TRBV3-2) to TRBJ2-7, with 8 bases fitting TRBD1. From germline, CDR1 is LGHDT and CDR2 YNNKEL (reference sequence). The CDR3 length is 13 residues. After removal of 1 base from V and 6 bases from J, the junction contained 2 bases not matched to a gene. The CDR3: CASSQGTGGEQYF. Written as DNA, the CDR3 is TGTGCCAGCAGCCAAGGTACAGGGGGCGAGCAGTACTTC.

The J gene is TRBJ2-7, the V gene TRBV19; perhaps TRBD1 as D (6 bases). The length of the CDR3 is 15 residues. Germline V gene sequence: CDR1 LNHDA, CDR2 SQIVND (reference sequence). Trimming took 5 bases from V and 4 from J, leaving 18 bases between them. CDR3 sequence (DNA): TGTGCCAGTAGTGCACAGGGAAGGACCCTTTACGAGCAGTACTTC. Residues: CASSAQGRTLYEQYF.

This rearrangement joins TRBV28 to TRBJ1-1, with TRBD1 identical over 7 bases. Germline loops: CDR1 MDHEN, CDR2 SYDVKM. V lost 6 bases, J lost 12 bases, and 10 bases stayed unmatched. The CDR3 totals 12 residues. Written as DNA, the CDR3 is TGTGCCAGCAGCCAGCCAACAGGGGAATCTTTCTTT. As protein: CASSQPTGESFF. Looking up the rest from reference TRBV28 and TRBJ1-1 gives the full variable domain: DVKVTQSSRYLVKRTGEKVFLECVQDMDHENMFWYRQDPGLGLRLIYFSYDVKMKEKGDIPEGYSVSREKKERFSLILESASTNQTSMYLCASSQPTGESFFGQGTRLTVV.

This rearrangement joins TRBV14 to TRBJ1-1, with TRBD1 matching 7 bases. Germline CDR1 is SGHDN and CDR2 is FVKESK. This CDR3 comprises 14 residues. J was trimmed by 2 bases and V by 4 bases; bases with no gene match: 4. In nucleotides, the CDR3 is TGTGCCAGCAGCCCTGGGGACAGAAACACTGAAGCTTTCTTT. Translation: CASSPGDRNTEAFF.

A single count supports this clone. V gene TRBV7-9 combines with J gene TRBJ1-6; TRBD1 matches at 9 bases. Germline CDR1 and CDR2: SEHNR and FQNEAQ (reference sequence). The CDR3 sequence is 16 residues long. The junction had 8 bases not matched to a gene; V was cut back by 4 bases and J by 7 bases. As DNA, the CDR3 is TGTGCCAGCAGCTCGCCCTCCGGGACAGGGAATTCACCCCTCCACTTT. Amino acids: CASSSPSGTGNSPLHF.

This chain joins TRBV5-4 and TRBJ2-3; tentatively, D is TRBD2 (6 bases). Germline CDR1 and CDR2: SGHNT and YYREEE (reference sequence). The V end lost 4 bases, the J end lost 0 bases, and 15 bases lay between the germline ends. CDR3 length: 16 residues. CDR3: CASSRASGSSTDTQYF. The DNA of the CDR3 is TGTGCCAGCAGCCGAGCCAGCGGGTCCAGCACAGATACGCAGTATTTT.

The rearrangement links TRBV5-1 to TRBJ2-7, with a possible D match to TRBD2 (6 bases). The CDR3 covers 15 residues. Germline V gene lookup returns CDR1 SGHRS and CDR2 YFSETQ. V gave up 1 base and J gave up 1 base, with 12 bases separating them. The CDR3 region has the DNA TGCGCCAGCAGCTTGACCCCAGGGACTTCCTACGAGCAGTACTTC. Translating it yields CASSLTPGTSYEQYF.

The V call is TRBV4-3, the J call TRBJ1-6; 9 positions match TRBD1. Unmatched junction bases numbered 17, after V lost 4 bases and J lost 7 bases. Germline CDR1 is LGHNA and CDR2 is YSLEER. The CDR3 sequence is 19 residues long. Here the CDR3 reads CASSPSWSPGQGKNSPLHF. The CDR3 nucleotides are TGCGCCAGCAGCCCCAGCTGGAGCCCCGGACAGGGGAAGAATTCACCCCTCCACTTT.

This clone showed up just once. The chain uses TRBV27 and TRBJ2-3; 7 bases fit TRBD1. CDR3 length equals 15 residues. Trimming took 8 bases from V and 2 from J; bases not matched to a gene: 10. Per the germline V gene, CDR1 is MNHEY and CDR2 is SMNVEV (reference sequence). CDR3 residues: CASVRRQGSTDTQYF. The CDR3 coding sequence is TGTGCCAGCGTGAGAAGACAGGGTTCCACAGATACGCAGTATTTT.

The genes are TRBV5-1 and TRBJ2-7; TRBD2 agrees at 11 bases. The CDR3 totals 16 residues. The junction had 5 bases not matched to a gene; V was cut back by 0 bases and J by 3 bases. Per germline, CDR1 SGHRS and CDR2 YFSETQ. The CDR3: CASSLEASGGYYEQYF. The CDR3 DNA reads as TGCGCCAGCAGCTTGGAGGCTAGCGGGGGGTACTACGAGCAGTACTTC.